The 7 T cell receptor beta chains given below trace back to one sample, sequenced in a study of T cell responses to AZD1222 COVID-19 vaccine. Repertoires were generated with immunoSEQ multiplex PCR, while TCRdb's copy carries only in-frame clones and drops some. The data show about 160,000 clones, approximately 88% seen once. The sample was peripheral blood, taken 28 days after the second AZD1222 dose. The source of these receptors is an adult who received the AZD1222 COVID-19 vaccine.

The V gene is TRBV11-2, the J gene TRBJ1-1; D is unclear. The V gene's germline CDR1 is SGHAT and CDR2 FQNNGV. Trimming pared 2 bases from V and 1 base from J, leaving 5 bases between. The length of the CDR3 is 13 residues. CDR3 residues: CASSLRQNTEAFF. The CDR3, as DNA: TGTGCCAGCAGCTTACGACAGAACACTGAAGCTTTCTTT.

The V call is TRBV7-6, the J call TRBJ2-5; 7 bases match TRBD2. The CDR3 sequence is 15 residues long. V lost 3 bases and J lost 4; bases outside the gene matches: 8. From germline, CDR1 is SGHVS and CDR2 FNYEAQ. CDR3 in amino acids: CASSFTAAGVETQYF. Here the CDR3 DNA reads TGTGCCAGCAGCTTCACAGCGGCGGGGGTAGAGACCCAGTACTTC.

This clone was observed a single time. V is TRBV3-1 (or the pseudogene TRBV3-2) and J is TRBJ1-1, with D possibly being TRBD1 (5 bases). Trimming took 1 base from V and 2 from J, leaving 8 bases between them. The CDR3 is 14 residues long. Per the germline V gene, CDR1 is LGHDT and CDR2 is YNNKEL (reference sequence). The DNA for the CDR3 is TGTGCCAGCAGCCAAGCGGGGGGAAACACTGAAGCTTTCTTT. Amino acid sequence: CASSQAGGNTEAFF.

The chain recombines TRBV25-1 with TRBJ1-1; D is ambiguous. Trimming cost V 10 bases and J 6 bases, with 18 bases left between them. In germline, CDR1 is MGHDK, CDR2 SYGVNS. The CDR3 runs 13 residues. The CDR3 coding sequence is TGTGCCACCTCGATGGCGGGGAGGCCTGAAGCTTTCTTT. This sequence encodes CATSMAGRPEAFF.

This sequence joins TRBV2 and TRBJ2-5; D is unresolved. Germline V gives CDR1 SNHLY, CDR2 FYNNEI. V shed 6 bases and J shed 1 base, with 9 bases lying between them. This CDR3 has 13 amino acids. The CDR3 sequence is CASRAGPQETQYF. Here the CDR3 DNA reads TGTGCCAGCAGGGCCGGGCCCCAAGAGACCCAGTACTTC. Full variable domain (outside the CDR3, taken from reference TRBV2 and TRBJ2-5): EPEVTQTPSHQVTQMGQEVILRCVPISNHLYFYWYRQILGQKVEFLVSFYNNEISEKSEIFDDQFSVERPDGSNFTLKIRSTKLEDSAMYFCASRAGPQETQYFGPGTRLLVL.

The chain has TRBV4-1 and TRBJ1-2; no definite D call. The CDR3 runs 16 residues. Trimming cost V 0 bases and J 4 bases, with 15 bases left between them. Per the germline V gene, CDR1 is MGHRA and CDR2 is YSYEKL. CDR3: CASSQDRSGLPYGYTF. CDR3 sequence (DNA): TGCGCCAGCAGCCAAGATCGGAGCGGCCTCCCCTATGGCTACACCTTC.

The rearrangement joins TRBV2 to TRBJ1-1; 8 bases agree with TRBD1. CDR1 and CDR2 (germline): SNHLY, FYNNEI. The CDR3 is 14 amino acids. The V and J ends lost 6 bases and 1 base, in that order; junction bases with no gene match: 4. CDR3 in amino acids: CASRETGANTEAFF. The CDR3 DNA reads as TGTGCCAGCAGGGAGACAGGGGCGAACACTGAAGCTTTCTTT.